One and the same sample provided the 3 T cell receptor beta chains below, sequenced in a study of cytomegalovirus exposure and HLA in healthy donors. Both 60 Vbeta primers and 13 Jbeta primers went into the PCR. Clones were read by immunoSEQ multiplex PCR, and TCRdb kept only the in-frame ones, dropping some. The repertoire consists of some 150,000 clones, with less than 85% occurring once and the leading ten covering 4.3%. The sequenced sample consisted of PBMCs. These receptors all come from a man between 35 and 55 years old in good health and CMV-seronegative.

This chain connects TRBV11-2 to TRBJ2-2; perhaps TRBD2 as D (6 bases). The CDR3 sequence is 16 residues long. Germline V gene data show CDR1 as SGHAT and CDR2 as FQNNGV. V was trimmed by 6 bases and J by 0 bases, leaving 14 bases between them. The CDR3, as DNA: TGTGCCAGCAGTCGAGACGGGGGTACGAACACCGGGGAGCTGTTTTTT. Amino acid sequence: CASSRDGGTNTGELFF.

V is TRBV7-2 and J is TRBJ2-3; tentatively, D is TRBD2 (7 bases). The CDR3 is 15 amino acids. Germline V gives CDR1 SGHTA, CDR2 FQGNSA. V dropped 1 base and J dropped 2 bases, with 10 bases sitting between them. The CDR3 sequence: CASSLGGGYTDTQYF. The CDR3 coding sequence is TGTGCCAGCAGCTTAGGCGGGGGCTACACAGATACGCAGTATTTT.

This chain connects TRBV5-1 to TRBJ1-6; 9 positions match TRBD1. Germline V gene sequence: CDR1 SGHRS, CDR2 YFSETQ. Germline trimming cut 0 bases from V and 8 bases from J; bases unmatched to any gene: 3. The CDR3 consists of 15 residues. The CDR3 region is CASSLVGQGYSPLHF. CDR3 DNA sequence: TGCGCCAGCAGCTTGGTGGGACAGGGTTATTCACCCCTCCACTTT. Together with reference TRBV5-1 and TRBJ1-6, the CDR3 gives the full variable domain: KAGVTQTPRYLIKTRGQQVTLSCSPISGHRSVSWYQQTPGQGLQFLFEYFSETQRNKGNFPGRFSGRQFSNSRSEMNVSTLELGDSALYLCASSLVGQGYSPLHFGNGTRLTVT.